The rows below give T cell receptor beta chains drawn from one sample of a study of beta chain features in type 1 diabetes. Data came from immunoSEQ multiplex PCR; TCRdb stores just in-frame clones and leaves some out. The profile covers hundreds of thousands of clones, with around 13% appearing a single time and 0.015% to 0.02% taken by the ten largest. The sequencing input was naive CD4+ T cells from blood. Receptors originate from a man younger than 35 in good health. CDR3s include the opening cysteine and the closing phenylalanine or tryptophan. The order of the fields is V gene, D gene, J gene, clone size, CDR3 length, CDR3 DNA, CDR3 protein. A D gene is named only where the DNA matches it firmly. Clone size is given for some rows only: seen once, a few or many times, or a class if the clone is expanded.

v_call: TRBV7-6; d_call: NA; j_call: TRBJ1-1; clone_size: NA; cdr3_length: 14; cdr3_nt: TGTGCCAGCAGCTTAGGCACAGGGCGGGCTGAAGCTTTCTTT; cdr3_aa: CASSLGTGRAEAFF
v_call: TRBV27; d_call: TRBD2; j_call: TRBJ2-3; clone_size: NA; cdr3_length: 15; cdr3_nt: TGTGCCAGCAGTTTACAAGCGGGAGGGTTAGATACGCAGTATTTT; cdr3_aa: CASSLQAGGLDTQYF
v_call: TRBV27; d_call: TRBD2; j_call: TRBJ2-5; clone_size: NA; cdr3_length: 16; cdr3_nt: TGTGCCAGCAGTTTATTACTAGCGGGAGGCCTAGAGACCCAGTACTTC; cdr3_aa: CASSLLLAGGLETQYF
v_call: TRBV5-1; d_call: NA; j_call: TRBJ2-3; clone_size: NA; cdr3_length: 14; cdr3_nt: TGCGCCAGCAGCTTGGGGCAGGGCGCAGATACGCAGTATTTT; cdr3_aa: CASSLGQGADTQYF
v_call: TRBV10-3; d_call: TRBD2; j_call: TRBJ2-1; clone_size: NA; cdr3_length: 15; cdr3_nt: TGTGCCATCAGTGAATGGACTAGCGGGCTCAGTGAGCAGTTCTTC; cdr3_aa: CAISEWTSGLSEQFF
v_call: TRBV9; d_call: TRBD2; j_call: TRBJ2-2; clone_size: NA; cdr3_length: 16; cdr3_nt: TGTGCCAGCAGCCGCGGGACTAGCGGGGACAGCGGGGAGCTGTTTTTT; cdr3_aa: CASSRGTSGDSGELFF
v_call: TRBV28; d_call: NA; j_call: TRBJ1-1; clone_size: few; cdr3_length: 12; cdr3_nt: TGTGCCAGCATGGGGCCCCACACTGAAGCTTTCTTT; cdr3_aa: CASMGPHTEAFF
v_call: TRBV7-9; d_call: NA; j_call: TRBJ2-7; clone_size: few; cdr3_length: 14; cdr3_nt: TGTGCCAGCAGCTTAGTTTCCGGGGTCGACGAGCAGTACTTC; cdr3_aa: CASSLVSGVDEQYF
v_call: TRBV10-3; d_call: NA; j_call: TRBJ2-5; clone_size: few; cdr3_length: 14; cdr3_nt: TGTGCCATCAGTGAGTCCGTGTTACAAGAGACCCAGTACTTC; cdr3_aa: CAISESVLQETQYF
v_call: TRBV15; d_call: TRBD2; j_call: TRBJ2-1; clone_size: few; cdr3_length: 16; cdr3_nt: TGTGCCACCAGCGGAGGACTAGCGGGGACGTCCAATGAGCAGTTCTTC; cdr3_aa: CATSGGLAGTSNEQFF
v_call: TRBV9; d_call: NA; j_call: TRBJ1-4; clone_size: NA; cdr3_length: 15; cdr3_nt: TGTGCCAGCAGCATTAGGGGGACCCCTAATGAAAAACTGTTTTTT; cdr3_aa: CASSIRGTPNEKLFF
v_call: TRBV28; d_call: NA; j_call: TRBJ2-7; clone_size: few; cdr3_length: 13; cdr3_nt: TGTGCCAGCAGTTTCCCGGTGTCCTACGAGCAGTACTTC; cdr3_aa: CASSFPVSYEQYF
v_call: TRBV29-1; d_call: TRBD1; j_call: TRBJ2-5; clone_size: few; cdr3_length: 14; cdr3_nt: TGCAGCGTTGATGACAGGGGGTCCGACGAGACCCAGTACTTC; cdr3_aa: CSVDDRGSDETQYF
v_call: TRBV6-6; d_call: NA; j_call: TRBJ2-1; clone_size: NA; cdr3_length: 15; cdr3_nt: TGTGCCAGCAGTTACTCGCAAGGTCCGGGTACGGGTCAGTTCTTC; cdr3_aa: CASSYSQGPGTGQFF
v_call: TRBV30; d_call: NA; j_call: TRBJ1-2; clone_size: many; cdr3_length: 13; cdr3_nt: TGTGCCTGGACATCAGGCGTCCCTGGGGGCTACACCTTC; cdr3_aa: CAWTSGVPGGYTF